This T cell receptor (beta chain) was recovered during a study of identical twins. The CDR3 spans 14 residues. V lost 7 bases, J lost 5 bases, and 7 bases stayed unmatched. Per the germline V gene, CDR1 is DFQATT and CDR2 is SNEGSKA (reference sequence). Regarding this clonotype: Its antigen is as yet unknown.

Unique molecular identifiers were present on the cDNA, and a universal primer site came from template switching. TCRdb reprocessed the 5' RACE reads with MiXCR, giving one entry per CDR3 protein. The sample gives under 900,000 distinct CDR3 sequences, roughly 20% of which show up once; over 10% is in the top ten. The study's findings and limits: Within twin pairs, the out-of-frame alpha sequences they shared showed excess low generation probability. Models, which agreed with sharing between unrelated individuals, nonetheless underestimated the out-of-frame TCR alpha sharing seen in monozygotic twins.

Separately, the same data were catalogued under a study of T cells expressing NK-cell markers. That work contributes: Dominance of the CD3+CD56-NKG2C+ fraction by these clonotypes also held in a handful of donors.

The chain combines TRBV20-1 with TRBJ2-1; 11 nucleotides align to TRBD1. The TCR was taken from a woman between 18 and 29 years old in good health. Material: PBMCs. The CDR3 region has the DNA TGCAGTGAAGCCGGACAGGGGGCTAACAATGAGCAGTTCTTC. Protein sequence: CSEAGQGANNEQFF.